This entry concerns a single T cell receptor (beta chain). Antigen: not known. Because it lacks the conserved phenylalanine or tryptophan at the end, this CDR3 is likely a read error. This sample was included in a study of CD8+CD57+ T cells in acquired aplastic anemia. General study findings and limits: Any difference that existed in CD8+ Simpson's diversity between patients and controls was not significant.

Genomic DNA acted as the template from which TCR beta VDJ combination and CDR3 sequence profiling were carried out. TCRdb passed the reads through MiXCR, listing each CDR3 protein once. The sample contains 150,000 to 200,000 distinct CDR3 sequences, 40% to 50% of which appear only once. Previously, flow cytometry had revealed CD8+CD57+ cell expansion in the patients chosen for sequencing. Germline CDR1 LNHNV, CDR2 YYDKDF (reference sequence). The CDR3 is made up of 15 amino acids. The V and J genes are TRBV15 and TRBJ2-5; D may match TRBD1 or TRBD2 (5 bases each). This receptor was obtained from a human donor with aplastic anemia. Sequencing was performed on sorted CD4+, CD8+, or CD8+CD57+ T cells (not recorded which) from PBMCs. The CDR3 loop is CATSAPRTGGEAQYS. The DNA for the CDR3 is TGTGCCACCAGCGCTCCTCGGACTGGGGGAGAGGCCCAGTACTCC.